Listed here are 21 T cell receptor beta chains from one sample, sequenced in a study of blood T cell repertoires in COVID-19. The table came from immunoSEQ multiplex PCR; TCRdb's copy has only in-frame clones and leaves some out. This table has just over 65,000 clones, 86% appearing once. Sample: peripheral blood. Receptors were obtained from a man in his thirties or forties with acute or convalescent COVID-19.

V gene TRBV2 combines with J gene TRBJ1-5, with 10 bases identical to TRBD1. The V and J ends lost 7 bases and 7 bases, in that order; junction bases with no gene match: 4. CDR1 and CDR2 (germline): SNHLY, FYNNEI. The CDR3 extends over 13 amino acids. The chain's CDR3 is CASKGDRGQPQHF. The CDR3 DNA reads TGTGCCAGCAAGGGGGACAGGGGCCAGCCCCAGCATTTT. Full variable domain (outside the CDR3, taken from reference TRBV2 and TRBJ1-5): EPEVTQTPSHQVTQMGQEVILRCVPISNHLYFYWYRQILGQKVEFLVSFYNNEISEKSEIFDDQFSVERPDGSNFTLKIRSTKLEDSAMYFCASKGDRGQPQHFGDGTRLSIL.

The CDR3 DNA sequence: TGTGCCAGCAGTCCCACGGGATATGGGACCCAGTACTTC. Its translation is CASSPTGYGTQYF. The chain is built from TRBV2 and TRBJ2-5, with TRBD2 as a possible D gene (5 bases). V was clipped by 5 bases and J by 7 bases, with 14 bases between them. The CDR3 contains 13 residues. Per the germline V gene, CDR1 is SNHLY and CDR2 is FYNNEI.

The chain links TRBV29-1 to TRBJ1-5; TRBD1 agrees at 8 bases. This CDR3 has 13 amino acids. The V and J ends lost 6 bases and 6 bases, in that order; junction bases with no gene match: 7. Germline V lookup: CDR1 SQVTM, CDR2 ANQGSEA. The CDR3 DNA is TGCAGCGTCCAGACAGGGGCAAGTCAGCCCCAGCATTTT. This encodes CSVQTGASQPQHF.

V is TRBV28 and J is TRBJ1-2; 10 positions agree with TRBD1. J gave up 8 bases and V 6 bases, and 3 bases lay outside the gene matches. The CDR3 covers 12 residues. Germline assignment: CDR1 MDHEN and CDR2 SYDVKM. In DNA form, the CDR3 reads TGTGCCAGCAGGACAGGGGGCCGAGGCTACACCTTC. Protein product: CASRTGGRGYTF.

The V and J genes are TRBV15 and TRBJ2-7, with D perhaps TRBD2 (6 bases). This CDR3 has 16 amino acids. V was cut by 0 bases and J by 9 bases, with 21 bases left in between. Germline CDR1 is LNHNV and CDR2 is YYDKDF (reference sequence). CDR3 in amino acids: CATSRERGGHLRVQYF. Here the CDR3 DNA reads TGTGCCACCAGCAGAGAGAGGGGAGGCCACCTACGAGTGCAGTACTTC.

The V call is TRBV6-5, the J call TRBJ2-2; TRBD1 matches at 8 bases. CDR3 length equals 15 residues. Germline V gene sequence: CDR1 MNHEY, CDR2 SVGAGI. J gave up 0 bases and V 4 bases, and 1 base lay outside the gene matches. In DNA, the CDR3 is TGTGCCAGCAGTTTACAGGGGGCGAACACCGGGGAGCTGTTTTTT. It encodes CASSLQGANTGELFF.

The chain carries TRBV19 and TRBJ1-5; tentatively, D is TRBD1 (6 bases). Germline V lookup: CDR1 LNHDA, CDR2 SQIVND (reference sequence). Trimming left V 5 bases short and J 4 bases short, with 9 bases between. The CDR3 is 13 residues long. The CDR3: CASSLQGNQPQHF. For the CDR3, the DNA is TGTGCCAGTAGTTTACAGGGAAATCAGCCCCAGCATTTT.

The chain is built from TRBV7-9 and TRBJ2-3, with D perhaps matching TRBD2 (7 bases). The CDR3 sequence is 14 residues long. Per the germline V gene, CDR1 is SEHNR and CDR2 is FQNEAQ (reference sequence). The V and J ends lost 10 bases and 2 bases respectively, with 16 bases between them. CDR3: CATKGGLSTDTQYF. The CDR3 coding sequence is TGTGCCACCAAGGGGGGGTTGTCCACAGATACGCAGTATTTT.

This clone has more than one count but fewer than ten. This chain uses TRBV30 with TRBJ1-3; D not certain. Trimming shortened V by 0 bases and J by 0 bases, and 9 bases separated the two germline ends. Germline loops: CDR1 GTSNPN, CDR2 SVGIG (reference sequence). This CDR3 region has 15 residues. CDR3 in amino acids: CAWSVPPGSGNTIYF. The CDR3 DNA reads TGTGCCTGGAGTGTACCGCCCGGCTCTGGAAACACCATATATTTT.

CDR3 nucleotide sequence: TGTGCCAGCAGTTCCCAGCTAGGGGCAAACGAGCAGTACTTC. It codes for CASSSQLGANEQYF. The chain uses TRBV28 and TRBJ2-7, with D maybe TRBD1 (5 bases). This CDR3 is built from 14 residues. Trimming removed 4 bases at V and 5 bases at J, with 15 bases between. The germline V gene has CDR1 MDHEN and CDR2 SYDVKM.

V and J are TRBV2 and TRBJ2-7, with a tentative D call TRBD2 (6 bases). From germline, CDR1 is SNHLY and CDR2 FYNNEI. Between the trimmed V and J ends, which lost 5 bases and 3 bases, there was a span of 23 bases. The CDR3 is made up of 17 amino acids. CDR3 protein: CASSQMGLRGGFYEQYF. The CDR3, as DNA: TGTGCCAGCAGTCAAATGGGGCTCCGTGGGGGGTTCTACGAGCAGTACTTC.

The genes are TRBV7-2 and TRBJ2-1, with no clear D. CDR1 and CDR2 from the germline V gene are SGHTA and FQGNSA. Trimming took off 1 base at V and 9 bases at J, with 4 bases between the two ends. The CDR3 runs to 11 residues. CDR3 residues: CASSLGSEQFF. The CDR3 DNA reads as TGTGCCAGCAGCTTAGGGAGTGAGCAGTTCTTC.

This chain joins TRBV7-8 and TRBJ1-2; 8 positions match TRBD1. The CDR3 length is 15 residues. Trimming cost V 6 bases and J 4 bases; bases outside gene matches: 10. Germline V gives CDR1 SGHVS, CDR2 FQNEAQ. The DNA of the CDR3 is TGTGCCAGCAGTCGGACAGGGAAGGAAAGCTATGGCTACACCTTC. This translates into CASSRTGKESYGYTF.

This clone was observed once. As DNA, the CDR3 is TGTGCCAGCATCGACAGGGTCCCTGGGGCCAACGTCCTGACTTTC. It encodes CASIDRVPGANVLTF. The gene calls are TRBV28 and TRBJ2-6; 7 bases fit TRBD1. V gave up 7 bases and J gave up 2 bases; unmatched junction bases: 5. Germline CDR1 and CDR2: MDHEN and SYDVKM. This CDR3 has 15 amino acids.

This clone is a singleton in its sample. The V and J genes are TRBV24-1 and TRBJ2-5; 9 bases are shared with TRBD1. The CDR3 contains 14 residues. Trimming removed 4 bases from V and 7 bases from J; junction bases left unmatched: 6. CDR1 and CDR2 (germline): KGHDR, SFDVKD. Written as DNA, the CDR3 is TGTGCCACCAGTGACACGGGACAGGGAGGGACCCAGTACTTC. This sequence encodes CATSDTGQGGTQYF.

The chain couples TRBV24-1 to TRBJ2-3, with D hard to call. Trimming took 2 bases from V and 4 from J, leaving 3 bases between them. CDR3 size: 12 residues. CDR1 and CDR2 from the germline V gene are KGHDR and SFDVKD. The CDR3 spells CATSDSADTQYF. The CDR3, as DNA: TGTGCCACCAGTGATTCCGCAGATACGCAGTATTTT.

The rearrangement uses TRBV11-2 and TRBJ2-1; TRBD1 agrees at 7 bases. The CDR3 runs 18 residues. Germline V gene data show CDR1 as SGHAT and CDR2 as FQNNGV. V was pared by 1 base and J by 3 bases, with 12 bases of the junction left unmatched. The CDR3 spells CASSLAFLQGVVYNEQFF. CDR3 sequence (DNA): TGTGCCAGCAGCTTAGCCTTCCTCCAGGGGGTTGTCTACAATGAGCAGTTCTTC.

CDR3 region: CASSLRSYNEQFF. The CDR3 coding sequence is TGTGCCAGCAGCTTGCGTTCCTACAATGAGCAGTTCTTC. The chain employs TRBV5-4 and TRBJ2-1, with D uncertain. Germline-derived CDR1 and CDR2 are SGHNT and YYREEE (reference sequence). V was shortened by 1 base and J by 1 base, with 3 bases between the two germline ends. The CDR3 runs 13 residues.

The chain couples TRBV6-5 to TRBJ2-5, with TRBD1 as a possible D gene (6 bases). The CDR3 loop spans 13 amino acids. V lost 6 bases, J lost 2 bases, and 10 bases lay in between. Germline values: CDR1 MNHEY, CDR2 SVGAGI. The CDR3 reads CASSSDRQETQYF. For the CDR3, the DNA is TGTGCCAGCAGCTCGGACAGACAAGAGACCCAGTACTTC.

The chain employs TRBV4-3 and TRBJ2-1; D may be TRBD2 (6 bases). This CDR3 has 13 amino acids. Trimming removed 0 bases at V and 12 bases at J, with 12 bases between. Germline-derived CDR1 and CDR2 are LGHNA and YSLEER. Here the CDR3 DNA reads TGCGCCAGCAGCCAAGATTCGGCGCGGGGGCAGTTCTTC. Its protein is CASSQDSARGQFF.

The genes are TRBV5-5 and TRBJ2-3, with 7 nucleotides matching TRBD1. CDR1 is SGHKS and CDR2 is YYEKEE in the germline V gene (reference sequence). V was clipped by 6 bases and J by 2 bases; unmatched bases: 6. The CDR3 runs to 14 residues. The CDR3 spells CASTTTGDTDTQYF. The DNA for the CDR3 is TGTGCCAGCACGACCACAGGGGACACAGATACGCAGTATTTT.